In this sample, the clone carrying this T cell receptor beta chain turned up a few times. The sample is drawn from a study of patients and donors after allogeneic stem cell transplantation. One entry per CDR3 protein, called by TCRdb with MiXCR from the RT-PCR reads. The table lists about 200,000 distinct CDR3 sequences, around 41% of them singletons. The sequence was obtained from a human donor who was either an allogeneic HSCT recipient or a stem cell or donor lymphocyte infusion donor (not recorded which). It is not recorded whose cells these are; they may come from a transplant donor. Sequencing was performed on blood, either unsorted or a sorted T cell fraction (not recorded which).

The CDR3 loop is CASSFLTGTGTEAFF. The CDR3 DNA reads TGTGCCAGCAGTTTTTTGACGGGGACGGGCACTGAAGCTTTCTTT. This chain uses TRBV12-3 or TRBV12-4 with TRBJ1-1, with D possibly being TRBD1 (5 bases). Trimming took 3 bases from V and 4 from J, leaving 15 bases between them. This CDR3 contains 15 residues.